The T cell receptor beta chain described here comes from a study of metastatic and nonmetastatic thyroid tumors (dated by TCRdb to the early 2020s). A note on the overall study: The researchers compared repertoires between peripheral blood samples and tumor or nodule tissue samples from patients with malignant or benign thyroid disease.

In its sample, this clone was seen a few times. What antigen it recognizes has not been identified. No base qualities exist here, and no much larger clone lies one base off it. The CDR3 starts with the cysteine, ends with the valine, and has 14 residues. Left in the record is the CDR3 DNA by itself, 42 bases read in frame from the first base. At the junction V is shortened by 4 bases and J by 0 bases, with 10 bases in between. Per the germline V gene, MNHEY is the CDR1 and SVGEGT is the CDR2. None of the patients had been given any treatment before thyroid surgery. The study retrospectively analysed patient clinical samples collected from about 2012 to 2019 using T-cell receptor beta sequencing. The receptor library was made with PCR. The reads were generated on an Illumina HiSeq 4000. High-throughput sequencing was used to profile the CDR3 region of the TCR beta-chain in every patient. The authors' pipeline ran thus. Drawing on CDR3 differences between clinicopathological groups, the researchers built a classifier meant to tell apart patients with distant-metastatic papillary thyroid cancer. Repertoire diversity was assessed with the Shannon index, and tumor-blood repertoire similarity with the Morisita-Horn index. Using fastp at Q25 and MiXCR, TCRdb reprocessed the public reads and kept productive beta chains. What appears here as the V and J calls and clone size reflects TCRdb's work, not the paper's. Present in this sample are about 22,000 clones, around a fifth of which were seen just once. The ten largest clones add up to around 13% of the sample.

The investigation overall reported the following: In both blood and tumor samples, TCR beta diversity was reported to be significantly higher in malignant tumors than in benign nodules.

This receptor was taken from a male donor with papillary thyroid cancer or a benign thyroid nodule (not recorded which). Some clones in this sample may be carry-over from other donors' samples. The sequencing input was blood. The chain links TRBV6-2 or TRBV6-3 with TRBJ2-7, with the D segment identity uncertain. This receptor has the CDR3 CASSSKTGSYEQYV. The nucleotide sequence reads TGTGCCAGCAGTTCCAAGACTGGCTCCTACGAGCAGTACGTC.